This T cell receptor beta chain was captured by sequencing in a study of T-cell memory formation after mild COVID-19. For the study at large: For the most part, TCR clusters were specific to one donor.

General study findings and limits: Confirmation of SARS-CoV-2 specificity was lacking for second-wave clones peaking day 37. Researchers found some responding clones in pre-infection memory, a sign that cross-reactive memory joined.

5'RACE with constant-segment primers built TCRalpha and TCRbeta cDNA libraries with UMIs. MiXCR, run by TCRdb on the 5' RACE reads, gives a single entry per CDR3 protein. The sample shows some 600,000 distinct CDR3 sequences, roughly 17% of them seen only once. Germline-derived CDR1 and CDR2 are KGHDR and SFDVKD. The CDR3 sequence is 15 residues long. The V gene end was trimmed by 5 bases and the J gene end by 3 bases; junction bases not matched to a gene: 5. This clonotype occurred once. Its antigen is not known. Sequenced material: PBMCs or a T cell subset sorted from them (not recorded which). The chain carries TRBV24-1 and TRBJ2-1, with TRBD2 matching over 8 bases. This clonotype was obtained from an adult woman who had mild COVID-19 (a few samples of this study predate the infection). Cell type and time point are not known. The CDR3 sequence is CATSGLAGNYNEQFF. DNA for the CDR3: TGTGCCACCAGTGGGCTAGCGGGCAACTACAATGAGCAGTTCTTC.